These T cell receptor beta chains were read from a single sample in a study of PD-L1 blockade in urothelial cancer. Sequenced by immunoSEQ multiplex PCR; TCRdb stores in-frame clones only, minus some. This table has 70,000 to 75,000 clones, approximately 81% appearing once. Here the sequenced sample was PBMCs, taken around atezolizumab (anti-PD-L1) treatment. The receptors originated from a man in his 70s with urothelial cancer. Each CDR3 is given with its conserved first and last residue. D genes are given only for firm matches. Rows give clone size only sometimes, using once, few, many, or a class for an expanded clone.

TRBV10-1,TRBD2,.,TRBJ2-3,CASIFSGTPTDTQYF,TGCGCCAGCATTTTTAGCGGGACCCCCACAGATACGCAGTATTTT
TRBV27,TRBD2,.,TRBJ2-5,CASMGLAGDGYQETQYF,TGTGCCAGCATGGGACTAGCGGGAGACGGGTACCAAGAGACCCAGTACTTC
TRBV18,TRBD1,.,TRBJ1-1,CASATGGPGGAFF,TGTGCCAGCGCAACCGGTGGCCCAGGGGGGGCTTTCTTT
TRBV1,.,.,TRBJ1-5,CTSSQQKGQGLWYRYSNQPQHF,TGCACCAGCAGCCAACAAAAGGGACAGGGTCTGTGGTACCGCTATAGCAATCAGCCCCAGCATTTT
TRBV9,TRBD2,.,TRBJ2-3,CASSPRTSPGGDTQYF,TGTGCCAGCAGCCCTCGGACTAGCCCAGGAGGAGATACGCAGTATTTT
TRBV5-1,.,.,TRBJ1-2,CASSETEGGLGGYTF,TGCGCCAGCAGCGAGACAGAGGGGGGGCTGGGCGGCTACACCTTC
TRBV28,TRBD2,once,TRBJ2-2,CAASPSGRAGELFF,TGTGCCGCCTCACCCAGCGGGAGAGCCGGGGAGCTGTTTTTT
TRBV5-4,TRBD2,.,TRBJ2-5,CASSQIAGGVETQYF,TGTGCCAGCAGTCAAATAGCGGGAGGTGTAGAGACCCAGTACTTC
TRBV7-9,.,.,TRBJ2-6,CASSLAISGANVLTF,TGTGCCAGCAGCTTAGCCATCTCTGGGGCCAACGTCCTGACTTTC
TRBV7-9,TRBD2,.,TRBJ2-1,CASSFPPGLAGSSYNEQFF,TGTGCCAGCAGCTTTCCCCCGGGACTAGCGGGATCTAGCTACAATGAGCAGTTCTTC
TRBV5-1,TRBD2,.,TRBJ2-1,CASSLAGGGNNEQFF,TGCGCCAGCAGCTTGGCAGGCGGGGGTAACAATGAGCAGTTCTTC
TRBV5-5,TRBD1,.,TRBJ2-7,CASSLSGQGNEQYF,TGTGCCAGCAGCTTGTCCGGACAGGGGAACGAGCAGTACTTC